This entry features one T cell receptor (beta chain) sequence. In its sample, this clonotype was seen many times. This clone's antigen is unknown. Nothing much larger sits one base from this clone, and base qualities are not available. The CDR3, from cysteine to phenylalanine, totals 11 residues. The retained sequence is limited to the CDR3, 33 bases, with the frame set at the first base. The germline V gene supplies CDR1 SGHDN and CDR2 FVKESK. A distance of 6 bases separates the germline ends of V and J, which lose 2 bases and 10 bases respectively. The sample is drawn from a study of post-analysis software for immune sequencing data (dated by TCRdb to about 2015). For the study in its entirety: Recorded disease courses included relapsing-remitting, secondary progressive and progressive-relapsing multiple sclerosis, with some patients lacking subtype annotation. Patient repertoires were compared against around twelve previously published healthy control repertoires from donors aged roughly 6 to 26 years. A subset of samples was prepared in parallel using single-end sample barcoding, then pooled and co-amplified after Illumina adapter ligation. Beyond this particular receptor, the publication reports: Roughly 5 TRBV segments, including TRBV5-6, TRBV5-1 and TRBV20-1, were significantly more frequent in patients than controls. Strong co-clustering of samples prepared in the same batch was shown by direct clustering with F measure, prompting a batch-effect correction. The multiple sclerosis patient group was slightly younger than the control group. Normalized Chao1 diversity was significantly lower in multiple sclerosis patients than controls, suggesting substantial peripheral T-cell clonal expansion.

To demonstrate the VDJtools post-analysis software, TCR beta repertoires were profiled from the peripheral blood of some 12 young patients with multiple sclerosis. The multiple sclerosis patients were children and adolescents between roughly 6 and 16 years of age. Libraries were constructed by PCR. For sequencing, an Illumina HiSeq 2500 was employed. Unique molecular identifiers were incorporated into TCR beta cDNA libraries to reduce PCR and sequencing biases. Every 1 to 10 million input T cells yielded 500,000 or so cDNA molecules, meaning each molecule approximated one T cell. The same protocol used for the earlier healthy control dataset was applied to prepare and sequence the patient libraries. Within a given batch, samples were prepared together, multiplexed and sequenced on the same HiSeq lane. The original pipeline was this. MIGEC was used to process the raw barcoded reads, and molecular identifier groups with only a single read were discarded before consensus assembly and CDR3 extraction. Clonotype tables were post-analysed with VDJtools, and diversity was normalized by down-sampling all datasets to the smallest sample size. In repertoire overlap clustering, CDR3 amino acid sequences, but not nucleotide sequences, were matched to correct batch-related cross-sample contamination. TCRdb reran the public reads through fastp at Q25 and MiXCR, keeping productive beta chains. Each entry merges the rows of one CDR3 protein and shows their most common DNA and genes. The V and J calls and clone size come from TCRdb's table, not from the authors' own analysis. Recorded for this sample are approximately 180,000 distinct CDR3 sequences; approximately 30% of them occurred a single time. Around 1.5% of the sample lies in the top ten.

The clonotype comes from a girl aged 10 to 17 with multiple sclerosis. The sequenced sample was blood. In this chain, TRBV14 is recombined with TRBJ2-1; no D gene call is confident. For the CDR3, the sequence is CASSQHTEQFF. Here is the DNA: TGTGCCAGCAGCCAACATACGGAGCAGTTCTTC.